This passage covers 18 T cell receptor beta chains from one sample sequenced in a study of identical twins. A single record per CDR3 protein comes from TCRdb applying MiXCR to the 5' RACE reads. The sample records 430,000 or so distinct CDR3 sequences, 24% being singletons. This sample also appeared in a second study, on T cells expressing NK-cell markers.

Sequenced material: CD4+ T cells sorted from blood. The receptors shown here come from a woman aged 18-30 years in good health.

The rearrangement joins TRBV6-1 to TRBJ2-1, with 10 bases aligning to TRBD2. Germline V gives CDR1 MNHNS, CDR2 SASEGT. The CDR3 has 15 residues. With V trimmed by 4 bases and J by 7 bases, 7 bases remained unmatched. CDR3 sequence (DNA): TGTGCCAGCAGTGGGCTAGCGGGAGCGCGAAATGAGCAGTTCTTC. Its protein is CASSGLAGARNEQFF.

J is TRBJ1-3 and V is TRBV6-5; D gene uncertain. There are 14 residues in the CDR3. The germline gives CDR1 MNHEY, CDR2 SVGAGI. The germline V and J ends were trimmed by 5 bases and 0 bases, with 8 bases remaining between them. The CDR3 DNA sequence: TGTGCCAGCAGTACCGTGAGCTCTGGAAACACCATATATTTT. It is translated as CASSTVSSGNTIYF.

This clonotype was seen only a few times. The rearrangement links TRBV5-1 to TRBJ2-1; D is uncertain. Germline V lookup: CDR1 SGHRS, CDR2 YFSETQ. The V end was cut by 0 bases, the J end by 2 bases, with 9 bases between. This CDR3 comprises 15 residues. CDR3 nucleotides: TGCGCCAGCAGCTTGGTACGGGCCCCCTACAATGAGCAGTTCTTC. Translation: CASSLVRAPYNEQFF.

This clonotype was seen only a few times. The CDR3 coding sequence is TGTGCCAGCAGAACAGTAACAGGGGGCGCAAGGGGGGCTGAAGCTTTCTTT. Translated, it gives CASRTVTGGARGAEAFF. This chain joins TRBV13 and TRBJ1-1; TRBD1 aligns across 9 bases. The CDR3 spans 17 residues. CDR1 is PRHDT and CDR2 is FYEKMQ in the germline V gene (reference sequence). The J segment lost 6 bases and the V segment lost 6 bases, leaving 17 bases of the junction unmatched.

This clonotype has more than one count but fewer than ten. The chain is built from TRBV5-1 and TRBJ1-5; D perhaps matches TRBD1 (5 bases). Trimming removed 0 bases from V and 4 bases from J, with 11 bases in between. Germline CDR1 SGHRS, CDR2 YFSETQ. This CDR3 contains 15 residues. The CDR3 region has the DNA TGCGCCAGCAGCTTGGACGGGACGTATAATCAGCCCCAGCATTTT. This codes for CASSLDGTYNQPQHF.

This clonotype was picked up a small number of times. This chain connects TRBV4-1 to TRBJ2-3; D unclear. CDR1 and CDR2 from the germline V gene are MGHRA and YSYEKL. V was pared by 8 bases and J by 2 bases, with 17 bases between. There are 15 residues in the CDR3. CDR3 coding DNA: TGCGCCAGCCGATGGATCGGCGGAAACACAGATACGCAGTATTTT. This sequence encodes CASRWIGGNTDTQYF.

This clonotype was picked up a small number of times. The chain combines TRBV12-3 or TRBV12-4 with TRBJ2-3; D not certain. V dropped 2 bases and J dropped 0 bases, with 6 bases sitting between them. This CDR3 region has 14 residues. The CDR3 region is CASSLLQSTDTQYF. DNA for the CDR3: TGTGCCAGCAGTTTACTACAGAGCACAGATACGCAGTATTTT.

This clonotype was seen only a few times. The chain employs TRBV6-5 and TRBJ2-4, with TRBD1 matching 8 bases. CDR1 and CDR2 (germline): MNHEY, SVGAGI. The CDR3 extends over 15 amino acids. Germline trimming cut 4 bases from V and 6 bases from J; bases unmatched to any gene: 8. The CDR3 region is CASSFSGGAGNIQYF. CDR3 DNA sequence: TGTGCCAGCAGTTTTTCAGGGGGCGCCGGAAACATTCAGTACTTC.

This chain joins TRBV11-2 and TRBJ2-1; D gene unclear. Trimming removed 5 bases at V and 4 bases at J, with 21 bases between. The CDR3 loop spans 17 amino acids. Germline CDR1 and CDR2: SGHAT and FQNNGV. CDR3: CASSLIGVAVGYNEQFF. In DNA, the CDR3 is TGTGCCAGCAGCCTAATAGGAGTTGCCGTGGGGTACAATGAGCAGTTCTTC.

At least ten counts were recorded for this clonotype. CDR3 bases: TGTGCCAGCAGTCCTACTAGCGGGAGGGACTATGAGCAGTTCTTC. It specifies CASSPTSGRDYEQFF. This chain uses TRBV2 with TRBJ2-1, with 13 bases that match TRBD2. CDR1 and CDR2 from the germline V gene are SNHLY and FYNNEI. J gave up 8 bases and V 5 bases, and 6 bases lay outside the gene matches. The CDR3 covers 15 residues.

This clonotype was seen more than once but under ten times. The CDR3 nucleotides are TGTGCCAGCAGCTTAGCGTACAGGGGAAGGGCAGGGGCCAACGTCCTGACTTTC. Its protein product is CASSLAYRGRAGANVLTF. The chain combines TRBV7-8 with TRBJ2-6; 7 bases are shared with TRBD1. Trimming cost V 0 bases and J 4 bases; bases outside gene matches: 9. Germline V gives CDR1 SGHVS, CDR2 FQNEAQ. The CDR3 runs to 18 residues.

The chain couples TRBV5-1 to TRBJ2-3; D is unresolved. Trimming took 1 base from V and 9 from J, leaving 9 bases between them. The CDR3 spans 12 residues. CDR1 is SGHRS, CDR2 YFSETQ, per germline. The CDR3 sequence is CASSLNLGTQYF. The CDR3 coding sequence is TGCGCCAGCAGCTTGAACCTTGGGACGCAGTATTTT.

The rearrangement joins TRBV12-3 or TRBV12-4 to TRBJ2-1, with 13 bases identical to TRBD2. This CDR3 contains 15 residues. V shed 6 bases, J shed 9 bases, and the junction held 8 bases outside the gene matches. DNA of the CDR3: TGTGCCAGCAGGGGACTAGCGGGGATCGCCAGTGAGCAGTTCTTC. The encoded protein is CASRGLAGIASEQFF.

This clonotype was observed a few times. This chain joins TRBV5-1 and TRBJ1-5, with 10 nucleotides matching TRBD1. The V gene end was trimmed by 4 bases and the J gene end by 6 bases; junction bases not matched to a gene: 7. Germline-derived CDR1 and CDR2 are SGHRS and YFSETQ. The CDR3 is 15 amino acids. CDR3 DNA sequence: TGCGCCAGCAGCGCGACAGGGGGCGAAGGTCAGCCCCAGCATTTT. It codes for CASSATGGEGQPQHF.

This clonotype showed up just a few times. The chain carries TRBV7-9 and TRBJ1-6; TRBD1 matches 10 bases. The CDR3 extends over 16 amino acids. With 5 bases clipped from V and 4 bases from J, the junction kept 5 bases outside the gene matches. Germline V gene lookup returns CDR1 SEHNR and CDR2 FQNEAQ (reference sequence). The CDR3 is CASSGQGGLYNSPLHF. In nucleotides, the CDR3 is TGTGCCAGCAGCGGACAGGGGGGATTATATAATTCACCCCTCCACTTT.

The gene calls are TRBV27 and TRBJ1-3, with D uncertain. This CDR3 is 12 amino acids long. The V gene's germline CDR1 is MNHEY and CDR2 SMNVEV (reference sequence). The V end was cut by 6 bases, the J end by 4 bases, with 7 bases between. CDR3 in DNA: TGTGCCAGCAGGGCGGCGGGAAACACCATATATTTT. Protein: CASRAAGNTIYF.

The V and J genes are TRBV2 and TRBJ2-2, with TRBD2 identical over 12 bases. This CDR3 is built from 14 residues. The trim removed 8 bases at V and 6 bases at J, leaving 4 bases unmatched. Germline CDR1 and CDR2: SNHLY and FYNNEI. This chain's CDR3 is CASLSSGGAGELFF. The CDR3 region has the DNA TGTGCCAGCTTATCTAGCGGGGGGGCCGGGGAGCTGTTTTTT.

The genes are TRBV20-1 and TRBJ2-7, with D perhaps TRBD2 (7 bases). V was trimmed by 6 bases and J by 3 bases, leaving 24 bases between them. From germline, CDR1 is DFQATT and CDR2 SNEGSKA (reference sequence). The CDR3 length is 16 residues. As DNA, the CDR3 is TGCAGTGCCTTGGGGGCGGGAGAGGGGGAAATCTACGAGCAGTACTTC. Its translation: CSALGAGEGEIYEQYF.